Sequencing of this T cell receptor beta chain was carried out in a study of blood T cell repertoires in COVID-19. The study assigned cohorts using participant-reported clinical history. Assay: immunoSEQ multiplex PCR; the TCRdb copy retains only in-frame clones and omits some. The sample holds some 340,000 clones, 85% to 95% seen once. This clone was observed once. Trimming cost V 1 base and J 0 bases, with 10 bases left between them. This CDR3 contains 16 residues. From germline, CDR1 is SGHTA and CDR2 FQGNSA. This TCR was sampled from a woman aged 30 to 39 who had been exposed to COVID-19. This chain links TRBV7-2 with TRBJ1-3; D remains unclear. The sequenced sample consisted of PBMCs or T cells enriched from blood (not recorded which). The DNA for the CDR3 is TGTGCCAGCAGCTTAGGGCAGGCTGGCTCTGGAAACACCATATATTTT. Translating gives CASSLGQAGSGNTIYF.